In this sample, the clone carrying this T cell receptor beta chain turned up a few times. TCRdb reanalysed the 5' RACE reads using MiXCR and keeps one entry per CDR3 protein. The sample has a few hundred thousand distinct CDR3 sequences; around 21% are singletons. The sample is drawn from a study of T-cell memory formation after mild COVID-19. This CDR3 is 15 amino acids long. The V gene's germline CDR1 is SEHNR and CDR2 FQNEAQ (reference sequence). The junction had 5 bases not matched to a gene; V was cut back by 8 bases and J by 1 base. The rearrangement joins TRBV7-9 to TRBJ2-5; 12 bases fit TRBD2. The receptor comes from an adult woman who had mild COVID-19 (a few samples of this study predate the infection). Cell type and time point are not known. What was sequenced was PBMCs or a T cell subset sorted from them (not recorded which). The DNA for the CDR3 is TGTGCCAGCGGGCTAGCGGGAGGGATCCAAGAGACCCAGTACTTC. Its protein product is CASGLAGGIQETQYF. Full variable domain (outside the CDR3, taken from reference TRBV7-9 and TRBJ2-5): DTGVSQNPRHKITKRGQNVTFRCDPISEHNRLYWYRQTLGQGPEFLTYFQNEAQLEKSRLLSDRFSAERPKGSFSTLEIQRTEQGDSAMYLCASGLAGGIQETQYFGPGTRLLVL.